There are a few counts of the clone carrying this T cell receptor beta chain. Its antigen is not known. It was RNA transcripts that yielded the amplified TCR beta CDR3 regions. TCR CDR3 underwent first-round RT-PCR with the HTBI primer set. TCRdb processed the multiplex PCR reads anew with MiXCR; each CDR3 protein has one entry. The table records some 620,000 distinct CDR3 sequences, about a sixth of them present only once. The entry originates in a study of T cells in Graves' hyperthyroidism and ophthalmopathy. Study observations and caveats: Expanded thyroid clonotypes (above 0.001) were mostly also found in blood.

An absence of ophthalmopathy progression within 18 months meant stable Graves' hyperthyroidism. Hyperthyroidism in the patients, aged 18 to 65, was newly diagnosed and under 2 months in duration. Germline V gives CDR1 SQVTM, CDR2 ANQGSEA. This CDR3 is built from 12 residues. Trimming shortened V by 3 bases and J by 5 bases, and 8 bases separated the two germline ends. The V call is TRBV29-1, the J call TRBJ2-1; D remains unclear. Sequencing used blood. This TCR was sampled from a woman aged 30 to 39 with Graves' hyperthyroidism. DNA of the CDR3: TGCAGCGTTGATCCCAGCCACAATGAGCAGTTCTTC. It is translated as CSVDPSHNEQFF.